Following are 11 T cell receptor beta chains from one sample sequenced in a study of spatial heterogeneity in lung cancer. TCRdb recomputed calls from the 5' RACE reads with MiXCR, one row per CDR3 protein. This sample has tens of thousands of distinct CDR3 sequences, with roughly a fifth found just once. Time point specified: blood at routine non-recurrence follow-up after resection. This sample comprised PBMCs, obtained at follow-up. These receptors originate from a male donor with early-stage non-small cell lung cancer.

This chain connects TRBV7-9 to TRBJ2-7; 14 positions match TRBD2. The V gene end was trimmed by 4 bases and the J gene end by 6 bases; junction bases not matched to a gene: 5. The CDR3 covers 15 residues. In germline, CDR1 is SEHNR, CDR2 FQNEAQ (reference sequence). Here the CDR3 reads CASSSGTSGSGEQYF. The CDR3 DNA sequence: TGTGCCAGCAGCTCCGGGACTAGCGGGAGTGGCGAGCAGTACTTC.

The V call is TRBV4-3, the J call TRBJ2-4; 7 positions match TRBD1. This CDR3 spans 13 amino acids. Germline V gene sequence: CDR1 LGHNA, CDR2 YSLEER. With 3 bases clipped from V and 5 bases from J, the junction kept 1 base outside the gene matches. CDR3 region: CASSQGTENIQYF. CDR3 nucleotide sequence: TGCGCCAGCAGCCAGGGGACAGAAAACATTCAGTACTTC.

This clonotype was seen a few times. V and J are TRBV7-8 and TRBJ2-3; the D gene is possibly TRBD2 (5 bases). V shed 7 bases and J shed 0 bases, with 26 bases lying between them. Germline assignment: CDR1 SGHVS and CDR2 FQNEAQ. The CDR3 spans 19 residues. CDR3 sequence (DNA): TGTGCCAGCAACCTTCTAGAGGAGGATAGGGTGACTAGCACAGATACGCAGTATTTT. It codes for CASNLLEEDRVTSTDTQYF. The entire variable domain, with the rest obtained from reference TRBV7-8 and TRBJ2-3, is as follows: GAGVSQSPRYKVAKRGQDVALRCDPISGHVSLFWYQQALGQGPEFLTYFQNEAQLDKSGLPSDRFFAERPEGSVSTLKIQRTQQEDSAVYLCASNLLEEDRVTSTDTQYFGPGTRLTVL.

In its sample, this clonotype was seen a few times. This chain links TRBV4-2 with TRBJ1-2, with D possibly being TRBD1 (6 bases). Trimming stripped 1 base from V and 4 bases from J, with 10 bases between. CDR3 length: 14 residues. Germline V gene sequence: CDR1 LGHNA, CDR2 YNFKEQ. The CDR3 DNA sequence: TGTGCCAGCAGCCAAGGACAGGCGGGCTATGGCTACACCTTC. The encoded protein is CASSQGQAGYGYTF.

This clonotype has a single count. The chain couples TRBV19 to TRBJ1-5; 9 positions agree with TRBD1. The J segment lost 0 bases and the V segment lost 4 bases, leaving 1 base of the junction unmatched. CDR3 length equals 15 residues. CDR1 and CDR2 from the germline V gene are LNHDA and SQIVND (reference sequence). The CDR3 coding sequence is TGTGCCAGTAGTACGGACAGGGGTAGCAATCAGCCCCAGCATTTT. It specifies CASSTDRGSNQPQHF.

The gene calls are TRBV6-5 and TRBJ1-6; weak D call: TRBD1 (5 bases). The V gene lost 0 bases and the J gene lost 8 bases, with 8 bases spanning the gap. From germline, CDR1 is MNHEY and CDR2 SVGAGI. CDR3 size: 14 residues. The CDR3 DNA is TGTGCCAGCAGTTACTCAGGGGAGGATTCACCCCTCCACTTT. This gives the protein CASSYSGEDSPLHF.

This clonotype came up a few times. The rearrangement uses TRBV10-3 and TRBJ2-2; 11 nucleotides match TRBD2. V was pared by 7 bases and J by 4 bases, with 5 bases of the junction left unmatched. Germline CDR1 is ENHRY and CDR2 is SYGVKD. This CDR3 is 15 amino acids long. The CDR3 loop reads CAIKIGTSGTGELFF. The DNA of the CDR3 is TGTGCCATCAAGATCGGGACTAGCGGCACCGGGGAGCTGTTTTTT.

In its sample, this clonotype was seen a few times. The rearrangement joins TRBV2 to TRBJ1-6; tentative D call: TRBD1 (5 bases). The V end lost 6 bases, the J end lost 7 bases, and 16 bases lay between the germline ends. CDR1 SNHLY and CDR2 FYNNEI come from the germline V gene. This CDR3 comprises 15 residues. The CDR3 DNA follows: TGTGCCAGCAGGCGGGACGCCCGTGGCAATTCACCCCTCCACTTT. Its protein is CASRRDARGNSPLHF. Variable domain in full (rest from reference TRBV2 and TRBJ1-6): EPEVTQTPSHQVTQMGQEVILRCVPISNHLYFYWYRQILGQKVEFLVSFYNNEISEKSEIFDDQFSVERPDGSNFTLKIRSTKLEDSAMYFCASRRDARGNSPLHFGNGTRLTVT.

This rearrangement joins TRBV7-7 to TRBJ2-5, with 10 bases lining up with TRBD1. This CDR3 comprises 16 residues. Germline CDR1 SSHAT, CDR2 FNYEAQ (reference sequence). V was clipped by 5 bases and J by 5 bases; unmatched bases: 11. CDR3: CASSPRDRGSRETQYF. CDR3 nucleotides: TGTGCCAGCAGCCCCCGGGACAGGGGAAGTCGTGAGACCCAGTACTTC.

In its sample, this clonotype was seen a few times. CDR3 amino acids: CASSPGGIEQYV. The CDR3 nucleotides are TGTGCCAGCTCACCAGGAGGGATCGAGCAGTACGTC. The rearrangement links TRBV18 to TRBJ2-7; perhaps TRBD2 as D (6 bases). Trimming shortened V by 2 bases and J by 6 bases, and 8 bases separated the two germline ends. This CDR3 has 12 residues. Germline values: CDR1 KGHSH, CDR2 LQKENI.

The chain couples TRBV4-3 to TRBJ2-1, with unresolved D. V was cut by 1 base and J by 6 bases, with 7 bases left in between. CDR1 is LGHNA, CDR2 YSLEER, per germline. This CDR3 region has 13 residues. CDR3 bases: TGCGCCAGCAGCCAAGTTCCCTCCAATGAGCAGTTCTTC. Translation: CASSQVPSNEQFF.